The entry below gives a single T cell receptor beta chain sequence along with its context. The data derive from a study of T cell changes during pregnancy in multiple sclerosis. The CDR3 totals 15 residues. CDR1 and CDR2 (germline): LNHDA, SQIVND (reference sequence). Trimming at V came to 3 bases and at J to 2 bases, leaving 6 bases not matched to a gene. The table came from immunoSEQ multiplex PCR; TCRdb's copy has only in-frame clones and leaves some out. Of about 81,000 clones in the sample, over 90% were seen once. The TCR sequence derives from a female donor with multiple sclerosis, enrolled in a pregnancy study. Material: peripheral blood, obtained in the third trimester of pregnancy. The chain recombines TRBV19 with TRBJ1-2, with 7 bases matching TRBD1. CDR3 bases: TGTGCCAGTAGTATGGTAGGGGGCGCAAACTATGGCTACACCTTC. This translates into CASSMVGGANYGYTF.